The rows below give T cell receptor beta chains drawn from one sample of a study of cytomegalovirus exposure and HLA in healthy donors. Clones were sequenced by immunoSEQ multiplex PCR, and TCRdb holds only the in-frame ones, with some missing. Of approximately 140,000 clones listed, about 60% are singletons. Sequenced input: PBMCs. The receptor source for this set is a woman aged 60 to 75 in good health and CMV-seropositive. Each CDR3 is given with its conserved first and last residue. The D gene is left open where the match is weak. The size entry is marked missing in some rows and otherwise reads once, few, many or a size class.

clone size: NA
V gene: TRBV2
J gene: TRBJ1-4
D gene: NA
CDR3 length: 13
CDR3 DNA: TGTGCCAGCGGGTGGAGGGTTAATGAAAAACTGTTTTTT
CDR3 protein: CASGWRVNEKLFF

clone size: NA
V gene: TRBV7-9
J gene: TRBJ1-1
D gene: NA
CDR3 length: 13
CDR3 DNA: TGTGCCAGCAGCTGGGGTGCGGGGACTGAAGCTTTCTTT
CDR3 protein: CASSWGAGTEAFF

clone size: NA
V gene: TRBV20-1
J gene: TRBJ2-7
D gene: NA
CDR3 length: 10
CDR3 DNA: TGCAGTGCGCGATCCTACGAGCAGTACTTC
CDR3 protein: CSARSYEQYF

clone size: NA
V gene: TRBV5-1
J gene: TRBJ2-7
D gene: NA
CDR3 length: 14
CDR3 DNA: TGCGCCAGCAGCCCCGAGTCGGTCTCCTACGAGCAGTACTTC
CDR3 protein: CASSPESVSYEQYF

clone size: NA
V gene: TRBV7-8
J gene: TRBJ2-7
D gene: NA
CDR3 length: 13
CDR3 DNA: TGTGCCAGCAGCCTAAAAAGCTCCTACGAGCAGTACTTC
CDR3 protein: CASSLKSSYEQYF

clone size: NA
V gene: TRBV15
J gene: TRBJ2-7
D gene: NA
CDR3 length: 15
CDR3 DNA: TGTGCCACCAGCAGAGATCTATCGAGTCCCTACGAGCAGTACTTC
CDR3 protein: CATSRDLSSPYEQYF

clone size: NA
V gene: TRBV30
J gene: TRBJ2-5
D gene: TRBD2
CDR3 length: 15
CDR3 DNA: TGTGCCTGGAGTGCCGGACTAGCGGGGCAAGAGACCCAGTACTTC
CDR3 protein: CAWSAGLAGQETQYF

clone size: NA
V gene: TRBV27
J gene: TRBJ2-7
D gene: TRBD1
CDR3 length: 14
CDR3 DNA: TGTGCCAGCAGTCAGACAGGGGCCTCCTACGAGCAGTACTTC
CDR3 protein: CASSQTGASYEQYF

clone size: NA
V gene: TRBV28
J gene: TRBJ2-3
D gene: TRBD1
CDR3 length: 15
CDR3 DNA: TGTGCCAGCAGTCCGACAGGGACGGGCACAGATATGCAGTATTTT
CDR3 protein: CASSPTGTGTDMQYF

clone size: NA
V gene: TRBV9
J gene: TRBJ1-1
D gene: NA
CDR3 length: 14
CDR3 DNA: TGTGCCAGCAGCGTGGGCAGCATGAACACTGAAGCTTTCTTT
CDR3 protein: CASSVGSMNTEAFF

clone size: few
V gene: TRBV13
J gene: TRBJ2-3
D gene: NA
CDR3 length: 17
CDR3 DNA: TGTGCCAGCAGCTTAGGCCTCGCCGGGGGAGCGTCAGATACGCAGTATTTT
CDR3 protein: CASSLGLAGGASDTQYF

clone size: NA
V gene: TRBV14
J gene: TRBJ2-5
D gene: TRBD1
CDR3 length: 15
CDR3 DNA: TGTGCCAGCAGCCAAGATCAGGGGGAAGGAGAGACCCAGTACTTC
CDR3 protein: CASSQDQGEGETQYF

clone size: NA
V gene: TRBV29-1
J gene: TRBJ1-3
D gene: TRBD1
CDR3 length: 14
CDR3 DNA: TGCAGCGTTAACAGGGGCACCTCTGGAAACACCATATATTTT
CDR3 protein: CSVNRGTSGNTIYF

clone size: NA
V gene: TRBV18
J gene: TRBJ1-2
D gene: NA
CDR3 length: 17
CDR3 DNA: TGTGCCAGCTCACCAGGGTACAGCAAACCTTCTAACTATGGCTACACCTTC
CDR3 protein: CASSPGYSKPSNYGYTF

clone size: NA
V gene: TRBV15
J gene: TRBJ2-3
D gene: TRBD2
CDR3 length: 16
CDR3 DNA: TGTGCCACCAGCAACTCAGGGACTAGCTTTACAGATACGCAGTATTTT
CDR3 protein: CATSNSGTSFTDTQYF

clone size: few
V gene: TRBV28
J gene: TRBJ1-1
D gene: NA
CDR3 length: 14
CDR3 DNA: TGTGCCAGCACTATACCGGGGGGCTACACTGAAGCTTTCTTT
CDR3 protein: CASTIPGGYTEAFF

clone size: NA
V gene: TRBV18
J gene: TRBJ2-1
D gene: NA
CDR3 length: 14
CDR3 DNA: TGTGCCAGCTCACCAGGGGGGTTCTACAATGAGCAGTTCTTC
CDR3 protein: CASSPGGFYNEQFF

clone size: NA
V gene: TRBV28
J gene: TRBJ2-5
D gene: NA
CDR3 length: 18
CDR3 DNA: TGTGCCAGCAGTTTAAAGAGGAGCGGAACCAGCTCCCGGGAGACCCAGTACTTC
CDR3 protein: CASSLKRSGTSSRETQYF

clone size: NA
V gene: TRBV5-6
J gene: TRBJ2-7
D gene: TRBD1
CDR3 length: 14
CDR3 DNA: TGTGCCAGCAGCTCCCGGACAGGGGTAGACGAGCAGTACTTC
CDR3 protein: CASSSRTGVDEQYF

clone size: NA
V gene: TRBV30
J gene: TRBJ2-2
D gene: TRBD2
CDR3 length: 14
CDR3 DNA: TGTGCCTGGACCCCTTGGGGGAGGGTCGGGGAGCTGTTTTTT
CDR3 protein: CAWTPWGRVGELFF

clone size: NA
V gene: TRBV4-2
J gene: TRBJ2-1
D gene: NA
CDR3 length: 16
CDR3 DNA: TGTGCCAGCAGCCAAGAAGCGAGCGACTCTATGAATGAGCAGTTCTTC
CDR3 protein: CASSQEASDSMNEQFF

clone size: NA
V gene: TRBV29-1
J gene: TRBJ1-1
D gene: TRBD1
CDR3 length: 14
CDR3 DNA: TGCAGCGTAGAACCGACAGGGGGCGTCCCTGAAGCTTTCTTT
CDR3 protein: CSVEPTGGVPEAFF

clone size: NA
V gene: TRBV7-2
J gene: TRBJ2-3
D gene: NA
CDR3 length: 14
CDR3 DNA: TGTGCCAGCAGCTTAGGTCTGCGGGGAGATACGCAGTATTTT
CDR3 protein: CASSLGLRGDTQYF

clone size: NA
V gene: TRBV5-4
J gene: TRBJ2-7
D gene: TRBD2
CDR3 length: 17
CDR3 DNA: TGTGCCAGCAGCCCAGGGACTAGCGGGCTAAGCTCCTACGAGCAGTACTTC
CDR3 protein: CASSPGTSGLSSYEQYF

clone size: NA
V gene: TRBV19
J gene: TRBJ2-3
D gene: TRBD1
CDR3 length: 14
CDR3 DNA: TGTGCCAGTAGTATAGGGGACAGGGAAGATACGCAGTATTTT
CDR3 protein: CASSIGDREDTQYF

clone size: NA
V gene: TRBV4-1
J gene: TRBJ2-1
D gene: NA
CDR3 length: 12
CDR3 DNA: TGCGCCAGCAGCAGCCATAGCGATGAGCAGTTCTTC
CDR3 protein: CASSSHSDEQFF

clone size: few
V gene: TRBV6-5
J gene: TRBJ2-2
D gene: TRBD1
CDR3 length: 15
CDR3 DNA: TGTGCCAGCAGTTACGGGACAGGGAACACCGGGGAGCTGTTTTTT
CDR3 protein: CASSYGTGNTGELFF

clone size: NA
V gene: TRBV4-2
J gene: TRBJ2-2
D gene: NA
CDR3 length: 16
CDR3 DNA: TGTGCCAGCAGCCAAAACAGGAGTCCGAACACCGGGGAGCTGTTTTTT
CDR3 protein: CASSQNRSPNTGELFF

clone size: NA
V gene: TRBV10-3
J gene: TRBJ1-1
D gene: NA
CDR3 length: 16
CDR3 DNA: TGTGCCATCAGTGAGTCGGGGAGCAACGCGAACACTGAAGCTTTCTTT
CDR3 protein: CAISESGSNANTEAFF

clone size: NA
V gene: TRBV6-1
J gene: TRBJ1-3
D gene: NA
CDR3 length: 15
CDR3 DNA: TGTGCCAGCAGTGTATGGCTAACGGAGGGAAACACCATATATTTT
CDR3 protein: CASSVWLTEGNTIYF

clone size: NA
V gene: TRBV5-6
J gene: TRBJ1-5
D gene: TRBD1
CDR3 length: 16
CDR3 DNA: TGTGCCAGCAGCTCCGGTGGAGGGGGCCCGGACCAGCCCCAGCATTTT
CDR3 protein: CASSSGGGGPDQPQHF

clone size: NA
V gene: TRBV10-3
J gene: TRBJ1-6
D gene: TRBD1
CDR3 length: 14
CDR3 DNA: TGTGCCATCACCCAGACAGGGCGGAATTCACCCCTCCACTTT
CDR3 protein: CAITQTGRNSPLHF

clone size: NA
V gene: TRBV19
J gene: TRBJ1-2
D gene: NA
CDR3 length: 13
CDR3 DNA: TGTGCCAGTAGTGCCCCGGGGGGCTATGGCTACACCTTC
CDR3 protein: CASSAPGGYGYTF

clone size: NA
V gene: TRBV4-1
J gene: TRBJ1-2
D gene: NA
CDR3 length: 16
CDR3 DNA: TGCGCCAGCAGCCAAGAGACCGCCAGGAGGAGTAAGGGCTACACCTTC
CDR3 protein: CASSQETARRSKGYTF

clone size: NA
V gene: TRBV29-1
J gene: TRBJ2-7
D gene: TRBD2
CDR3 length: 13
CDR3 DNA: TGCAGCGTTGAAGGCCTAGCGGGATACGAGCAGTACTTC
CDR3 protein: CSVEGLAGYEQYF

clone size: NA
V gene: TRBV18
J gene: TRBJ2-7
D gene: NA
CDR3 length: 14
CDR3 DNA: TGTGCCAGCACACCAGGCTGGAGCTCCTACGAGCAGTACTTC
CDR3 protein: CASTPGWSSYEQYF

clone size: NA
V gene: TRBV10-2
J gene: TRBJ2-2
D gene: NA
CDR3 length: 11
CDR3 DNA: TGCGCCAGCAGTTTAATCGGGGAGCTGTTTTTT
CDR3 protein: CASSLIGELFF

clone size: few
V gene: TRBV5-6
J gene: TRBJ2-3
D gene: NA
CDR3 length: 15
CDR3 DNA: TGTGCCAGCAGCTTGTGGGCAGGGGTGGCAGATACGCAGTATTTT
CDR3 protein: CASSLWAGVADTQYF

clone size: NA
V gene: TRBV7-8
J gene: TRBJ2-7
D gene: NA
CDR3 length: 14
CDR3 DNA: TGTGCCAGCAGCTTAATCGGGGGAGCCTACGAGCAGTACTTC
CDR3 protein: CASSLIGGAYEQYF

clone size: NA
V gene: TRBV5-1
J gene: TRBJ2-1
D gene: NA
CDR3 length: 16
CDR3 DNA: TGCGCCAGCAGCATCATAGCGTCTAGTTCCTACAATGAGCAGTTCTTC
CDR3 protein: CASSIIASSSYNEQFF

clone size: NA
V gene: TRBV30
J gene: TRBJ2-7
D gene: NA
CDR3 length: 15
CDR3 DNA: TGTGCCTGGAGTGTTGGGCGGGGTAGCATTTACGAGCAGTACTTC
CDR3 protein: CAWSVGRGSIYEQYF